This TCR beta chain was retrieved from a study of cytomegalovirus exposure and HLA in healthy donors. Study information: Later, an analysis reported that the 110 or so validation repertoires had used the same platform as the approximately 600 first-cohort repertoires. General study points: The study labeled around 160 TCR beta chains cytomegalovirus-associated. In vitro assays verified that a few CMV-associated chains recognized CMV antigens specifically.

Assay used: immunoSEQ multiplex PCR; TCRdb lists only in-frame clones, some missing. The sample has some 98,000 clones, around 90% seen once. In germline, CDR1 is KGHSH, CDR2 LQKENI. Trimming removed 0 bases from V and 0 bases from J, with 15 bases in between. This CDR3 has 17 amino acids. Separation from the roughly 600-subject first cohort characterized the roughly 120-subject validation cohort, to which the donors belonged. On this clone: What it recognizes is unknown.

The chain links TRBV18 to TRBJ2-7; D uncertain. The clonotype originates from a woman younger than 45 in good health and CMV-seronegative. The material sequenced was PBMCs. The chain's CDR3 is CASSPPGSLGSSYEQYF. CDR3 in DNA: TGTGCCAGCTCACCACCGGGTAGCCTAGGAAGCTCCTACGAGCAGTACTTC.